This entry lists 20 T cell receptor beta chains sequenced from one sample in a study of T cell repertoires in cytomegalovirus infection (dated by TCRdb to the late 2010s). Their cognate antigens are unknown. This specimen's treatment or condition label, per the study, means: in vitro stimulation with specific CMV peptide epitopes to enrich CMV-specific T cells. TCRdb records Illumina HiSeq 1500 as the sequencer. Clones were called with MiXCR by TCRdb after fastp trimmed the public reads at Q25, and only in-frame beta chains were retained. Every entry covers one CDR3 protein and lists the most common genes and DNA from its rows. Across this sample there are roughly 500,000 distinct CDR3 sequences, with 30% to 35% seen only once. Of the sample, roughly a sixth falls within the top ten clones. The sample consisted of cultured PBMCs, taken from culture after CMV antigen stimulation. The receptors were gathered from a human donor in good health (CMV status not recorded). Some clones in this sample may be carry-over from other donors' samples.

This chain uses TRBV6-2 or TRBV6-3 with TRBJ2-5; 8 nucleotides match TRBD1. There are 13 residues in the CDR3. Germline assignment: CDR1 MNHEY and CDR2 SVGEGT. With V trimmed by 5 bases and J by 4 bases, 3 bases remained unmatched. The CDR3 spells CASSPGTGETQYF. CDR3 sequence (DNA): TGTGCCAGCAGTCCTGGGACAGGAGAGACCCAGTACTTC.

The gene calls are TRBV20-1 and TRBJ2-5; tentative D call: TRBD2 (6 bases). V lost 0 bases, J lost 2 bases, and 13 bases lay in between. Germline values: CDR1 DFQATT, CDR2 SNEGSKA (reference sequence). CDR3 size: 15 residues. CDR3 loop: CSAREEGPGQETQYF. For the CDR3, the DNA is TGCAGTGCTAGAGAGGAGGGTCCCGGACAAGAGACCCAGTACTTC.

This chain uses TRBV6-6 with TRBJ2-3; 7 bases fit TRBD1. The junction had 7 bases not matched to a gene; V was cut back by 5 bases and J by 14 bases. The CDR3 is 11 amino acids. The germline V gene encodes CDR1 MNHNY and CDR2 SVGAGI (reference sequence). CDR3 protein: CASSDDRVWYF. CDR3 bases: TGTGCCAGCAGTGATGACAGGGTGTGGTATTTT.

CDR3 sequence reads: CASNPPRLAGEQETQYF. CDR3 sequence (DNA): TGTGCCAGCAACCCCCCCCGGCTAGCGGGGGAACAAGAGACCCAGTACTTC. The rearrangement links TRBV7-8 to TRBJ2-5; 10 bases line up with TRBD2. Germline assignment: CDR1 SGHVS and CDR2 FQNEAQ. This CDR3 region has 17 residues. Germline trimming cut 7 bases from V and 2 bases from J; bases unmatched to any gene: 13.

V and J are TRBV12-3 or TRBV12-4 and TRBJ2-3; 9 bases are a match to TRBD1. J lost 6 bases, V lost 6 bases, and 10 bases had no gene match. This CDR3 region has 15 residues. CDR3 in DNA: TGTGCCAGCAGGGGGACAGGGCTCTTAGGGGATACGCAGTATTTT. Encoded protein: CASRGTGLLGDTQYF.

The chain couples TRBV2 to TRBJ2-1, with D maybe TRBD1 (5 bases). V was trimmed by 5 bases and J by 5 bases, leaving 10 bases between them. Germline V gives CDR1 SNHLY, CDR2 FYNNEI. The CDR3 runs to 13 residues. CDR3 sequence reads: CASSREGDNEQFF. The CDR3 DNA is TGTGCCAGCAGTAGGGAAGGGGACAATGAGCAGTTCTTC. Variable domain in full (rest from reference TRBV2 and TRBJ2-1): EPEVTQTPSHQVTQMGQEVILRCVPISNHLYFYWYRQILGQKVEFLVSFYNNEISEKSEIFDDQFSVERPDGSNFTLKIRSTKLEDSAMYFCASSREGDNEQFFGPGTRLTVL.

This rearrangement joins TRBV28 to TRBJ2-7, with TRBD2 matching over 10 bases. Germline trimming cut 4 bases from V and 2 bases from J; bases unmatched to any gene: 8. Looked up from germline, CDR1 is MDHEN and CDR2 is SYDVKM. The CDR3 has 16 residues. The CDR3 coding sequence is TGTGCCAGCAGTTCGACCGGGACTAGCGCTCCCTACGAGCAGTACTTC. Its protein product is CASSSTGTSAPYEQYF.

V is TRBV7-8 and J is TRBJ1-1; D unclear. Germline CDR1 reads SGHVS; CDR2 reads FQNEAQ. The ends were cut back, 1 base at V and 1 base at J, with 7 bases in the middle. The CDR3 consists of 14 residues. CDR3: CASSLVSKNTEAFF. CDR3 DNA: TGTGCCAGCAGCTTAGTCAGCAAGAACACTGAAGCTTTCTTT.

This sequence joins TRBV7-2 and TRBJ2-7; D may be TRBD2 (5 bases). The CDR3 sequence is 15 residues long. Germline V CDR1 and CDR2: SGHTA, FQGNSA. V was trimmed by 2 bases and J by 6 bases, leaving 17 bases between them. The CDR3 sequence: CASSLTAAISVEQYF. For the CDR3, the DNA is TGTGCCAGCAGCTTAACAGCGGCGATCTCAGTCGAGCAGTACTTC. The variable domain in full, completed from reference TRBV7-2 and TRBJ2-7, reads GAGVSQSPSNKVTEKGKDVELRCDPISGHTALYWYRQSLGQGLEFLIYFQGNSAPDKSGLPSDRFSAERTGGSVSTLTIQRTQQEDSAVYLCASSLTAAISVEQYFGPGTRLTVT.

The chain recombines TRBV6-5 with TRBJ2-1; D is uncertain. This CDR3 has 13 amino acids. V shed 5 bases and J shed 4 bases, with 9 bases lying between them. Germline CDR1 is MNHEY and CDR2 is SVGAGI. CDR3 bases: TGTGCCAGCAGTCCGAACCCGTACAATGAGCAGTTCTTC. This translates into CASSPNPYNEQFF.

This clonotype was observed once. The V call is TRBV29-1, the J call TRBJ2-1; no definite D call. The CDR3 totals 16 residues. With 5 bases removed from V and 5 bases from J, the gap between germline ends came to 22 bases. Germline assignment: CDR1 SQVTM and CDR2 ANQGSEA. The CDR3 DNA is TGCAGCGTTCAATTCCTCCCCGACACGTACCACAATGAGCAGTTCTTC. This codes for CSVQFLPDTYHNEQFF.

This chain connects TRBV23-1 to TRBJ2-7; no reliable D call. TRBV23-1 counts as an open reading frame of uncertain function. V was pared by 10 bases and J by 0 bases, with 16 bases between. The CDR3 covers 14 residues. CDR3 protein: CATPKIQLSYEQYF. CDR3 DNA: TGCGCCACCCCCAAGATACAGCTCTCCTACGAGCAGTACTTC.

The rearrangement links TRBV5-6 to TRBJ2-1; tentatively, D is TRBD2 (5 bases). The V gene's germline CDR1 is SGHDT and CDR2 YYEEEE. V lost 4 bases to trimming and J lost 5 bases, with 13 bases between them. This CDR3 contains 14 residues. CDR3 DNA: TGTGCCAGCAGCCCGGGTTTGGGAGACAATGAGCAGTTCTTC. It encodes CASSPGLGDNEQFF.

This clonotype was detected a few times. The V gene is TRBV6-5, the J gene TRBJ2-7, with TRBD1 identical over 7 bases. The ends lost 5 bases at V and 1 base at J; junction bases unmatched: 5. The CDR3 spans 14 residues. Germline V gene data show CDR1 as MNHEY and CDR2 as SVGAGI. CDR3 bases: TGTGCCAGCAGTCGACAGGGAAGGTCCTACGAGCAGTACGTC. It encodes CASSRQGRSYEQYV.

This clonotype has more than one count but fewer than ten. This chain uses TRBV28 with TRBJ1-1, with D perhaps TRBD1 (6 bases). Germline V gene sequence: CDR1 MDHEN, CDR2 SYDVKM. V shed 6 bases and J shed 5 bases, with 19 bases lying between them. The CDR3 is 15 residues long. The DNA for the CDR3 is TGTGCCAGCAGCTCCCGTTGGGGGCGGGAGACTGAAGCTTTCTTT. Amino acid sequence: CASSSRWGRETEAFF.

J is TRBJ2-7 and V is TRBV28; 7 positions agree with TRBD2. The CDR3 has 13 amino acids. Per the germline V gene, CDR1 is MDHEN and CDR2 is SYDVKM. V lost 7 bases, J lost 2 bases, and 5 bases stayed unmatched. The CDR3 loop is CASTSGGPYEQYF. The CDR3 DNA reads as TGTGCCAGCACTAGCGGAGGCCCCTACGAGCAGTACTTC.

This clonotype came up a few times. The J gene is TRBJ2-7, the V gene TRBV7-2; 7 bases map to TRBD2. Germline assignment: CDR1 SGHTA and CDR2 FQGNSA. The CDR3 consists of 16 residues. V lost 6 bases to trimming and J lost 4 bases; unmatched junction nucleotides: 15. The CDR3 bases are TGTGCCAGCAGTTCACTCAGGACTAGTAAGAGTTACGAGCAGTACTTC. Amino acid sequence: CASSSLRTSKSYEQYF.

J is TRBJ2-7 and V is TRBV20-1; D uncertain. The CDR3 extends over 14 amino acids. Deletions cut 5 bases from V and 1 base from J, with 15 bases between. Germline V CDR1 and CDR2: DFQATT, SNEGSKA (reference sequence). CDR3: CSARPNRVSYEQYF. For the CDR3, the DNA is TGCAGTGCTCGACCAAATAGGGTATCCTACGAGCAGTACTTC.

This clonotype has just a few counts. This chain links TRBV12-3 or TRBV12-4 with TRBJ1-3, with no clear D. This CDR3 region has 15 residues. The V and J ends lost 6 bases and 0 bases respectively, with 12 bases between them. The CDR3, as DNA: TGTGCCAGCAGACCTCAGCTGGTCTCTGGAAACACCATATATTTT. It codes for CASRPQLVSGNTIYF.

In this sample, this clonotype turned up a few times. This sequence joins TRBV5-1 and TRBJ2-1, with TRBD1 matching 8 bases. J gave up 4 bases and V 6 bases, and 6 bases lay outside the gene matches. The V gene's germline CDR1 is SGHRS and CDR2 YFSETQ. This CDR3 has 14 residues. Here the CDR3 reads CASKRQGLYNEQFF. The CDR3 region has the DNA TGCGCCAGCAAGAGACAGGGGCTATACAATGAGCAGTTCTTC.